This T cell receptor (beta chain) was retrieved from a study of blood T cell repertoires in COVID-19. The CDR3 length is 14 residues. The J segment lost 1 base and the V segment lost 5 bases, leaving 3 bases of the junction unmatched. The germline CDR1 and CDR2 sequences are ENHRY and SYGVKD. This clone occurred a few times. Here immunoSEQ multiplex PCR was the method, and the copy in TCRdb shows in-frame clones only, minus some. The sample holds roughly 200,000 clones, approximately 83% seen once. Sequenced material: peripheral blood. This chain uses TRBV10-3 with TRBJ1-1, with TRBD1 matching over 8 bases. The TCR sequence derives from a man in his sixties with acute or convalescent COVID-19. The DNA for the CDR3 is TGTGCCATCAGTACCCAGGGGGCGAACACTGAAGCTTTCTTT. Translation gives CAISTQGANTEAFF.